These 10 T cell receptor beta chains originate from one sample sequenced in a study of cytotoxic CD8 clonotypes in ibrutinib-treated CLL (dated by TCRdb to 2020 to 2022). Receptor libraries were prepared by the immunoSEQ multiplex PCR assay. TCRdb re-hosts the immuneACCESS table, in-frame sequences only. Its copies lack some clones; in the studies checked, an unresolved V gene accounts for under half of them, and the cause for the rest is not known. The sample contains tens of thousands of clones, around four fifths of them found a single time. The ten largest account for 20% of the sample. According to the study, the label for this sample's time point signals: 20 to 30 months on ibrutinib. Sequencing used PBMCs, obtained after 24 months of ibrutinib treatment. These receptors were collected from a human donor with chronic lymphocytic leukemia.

This CDR3 is CASSQAQDRADANTGELFF. Written as DNA, the CDR3 is TGCGCCAGCAGCCAGGCCCAGGACAGGGCTGACGCGAACACCGGGGAGCTGTTTTTT. The rearrangement links TRBV4-1 to TRBJ2-2; 8 positions match TRBD1. After removal of 3 bases from V and 0 bases from J, the junction contained 12 bases not matched to a gene. The CDR3 is 19 residues long. CDR1 and CDR2 (germline): MGHRA, YSYEKL.

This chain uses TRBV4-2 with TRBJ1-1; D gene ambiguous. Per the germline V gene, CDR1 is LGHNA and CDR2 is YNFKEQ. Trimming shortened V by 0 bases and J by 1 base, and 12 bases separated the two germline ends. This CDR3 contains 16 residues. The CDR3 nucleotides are TGTGCCAGCAGCCAAGATATGGCAGACTGGAACACTGAAGCTTTCTTT. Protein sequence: CASSQDMADWNTEAFF.

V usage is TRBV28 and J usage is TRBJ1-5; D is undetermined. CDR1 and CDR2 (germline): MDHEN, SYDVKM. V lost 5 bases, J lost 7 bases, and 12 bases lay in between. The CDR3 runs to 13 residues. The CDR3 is CASSPDLVQPQHF. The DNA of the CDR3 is TGTGCCAGCAGTCCCGATTTAGTGCAGCCCCAGCATTTT.

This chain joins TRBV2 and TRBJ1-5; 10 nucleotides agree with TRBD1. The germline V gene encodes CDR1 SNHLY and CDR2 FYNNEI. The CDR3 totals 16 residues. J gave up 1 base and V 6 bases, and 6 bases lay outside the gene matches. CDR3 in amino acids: CASSESGQGSNQPQHF. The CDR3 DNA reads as TGTGCCAGCAGCGAATCGGGACAGGGGAGCAATCAGCCCCAGCATTTT.

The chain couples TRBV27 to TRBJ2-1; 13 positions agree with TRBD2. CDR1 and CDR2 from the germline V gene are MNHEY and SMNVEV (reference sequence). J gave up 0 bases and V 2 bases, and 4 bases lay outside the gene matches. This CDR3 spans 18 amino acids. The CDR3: CASSLKLAGGSSYNEQFF. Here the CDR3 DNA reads TGTGCCAGCAGTTTAAAACTAGCGGGAGGGAGCTCCTACAATGAGCAGTTCTTC.

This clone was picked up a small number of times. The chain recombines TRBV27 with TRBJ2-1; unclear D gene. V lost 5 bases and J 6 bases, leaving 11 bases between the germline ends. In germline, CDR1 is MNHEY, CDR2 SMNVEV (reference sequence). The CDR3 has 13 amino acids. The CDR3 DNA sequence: TGTGCCAGCAGTCCCGCGTTTGGCAATGAGCAGTTCTTC. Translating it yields CASSPAFGNEQFF.

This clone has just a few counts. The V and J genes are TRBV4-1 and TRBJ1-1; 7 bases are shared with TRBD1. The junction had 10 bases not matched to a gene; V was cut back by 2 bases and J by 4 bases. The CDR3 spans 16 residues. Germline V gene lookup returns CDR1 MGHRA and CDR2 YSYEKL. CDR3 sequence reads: CASSQSQGVRGTEAFF. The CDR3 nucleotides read TGCGCCAGCAGCCAATCTCAGGGGGTTAGGGGCACTGAAGCTTTCTTT.

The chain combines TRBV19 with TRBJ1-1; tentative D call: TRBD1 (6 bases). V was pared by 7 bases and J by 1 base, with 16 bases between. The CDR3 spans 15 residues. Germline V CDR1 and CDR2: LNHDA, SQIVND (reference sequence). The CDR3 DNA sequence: TGTGCCAGTATCCTGGACAGCTTAAGGAACACTGAAGCTTTCTTT. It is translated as CASILDSLRNTEAFF.

The CDR3 loop reads CASSLGLRDGYTF. The DNA of the CDR3 is TGTGCCAGCAGTTTAGGCCTACGGGATGGCTACACCTTC. V gene TRBV27 combines with J gene TRBJ1-2, with D hard to call. Trimming stripped 2 bases from V and 6 bases from J, with 10 bases between. The length of the CDR3 is 13 residues. Germline loops: CDR1 MNHEY, CDR2 SMNVEV (reference sequence).

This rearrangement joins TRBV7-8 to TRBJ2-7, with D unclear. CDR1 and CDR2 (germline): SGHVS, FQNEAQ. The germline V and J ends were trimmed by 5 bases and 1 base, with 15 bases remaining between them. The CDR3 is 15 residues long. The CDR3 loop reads CASSLSPIPSYEQYF. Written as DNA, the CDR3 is TGTGCCAGCAGCCTCTCCCCCATCCCGTCCTACGAGCAGTACTTC. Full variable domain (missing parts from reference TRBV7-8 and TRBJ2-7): GAGVSQSPRYKVAKRGQDVALRCDPISGHVSLFWYQQALGQGPEFLTYFQNEAQLDKSGLPSDRFFAERPEGSVSTLKIQRTQQEDSAVYLCASSLSPIPSYEQYFGPGTRLTVT.